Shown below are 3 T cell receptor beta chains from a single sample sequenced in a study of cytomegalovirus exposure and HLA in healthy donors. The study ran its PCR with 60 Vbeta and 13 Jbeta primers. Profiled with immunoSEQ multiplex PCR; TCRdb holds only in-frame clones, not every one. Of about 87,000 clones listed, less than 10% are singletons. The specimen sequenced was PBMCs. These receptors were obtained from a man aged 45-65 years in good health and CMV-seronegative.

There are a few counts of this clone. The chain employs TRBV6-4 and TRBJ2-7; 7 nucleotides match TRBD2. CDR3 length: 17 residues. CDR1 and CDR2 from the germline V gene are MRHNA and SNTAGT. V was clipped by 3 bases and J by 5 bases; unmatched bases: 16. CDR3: CASSDPRVGLVPNEQYF. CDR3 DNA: TGTGCCAGCAGTGATCCTCGAGTAGGACTAGTCCCTAACGAGCAGTACTTC.

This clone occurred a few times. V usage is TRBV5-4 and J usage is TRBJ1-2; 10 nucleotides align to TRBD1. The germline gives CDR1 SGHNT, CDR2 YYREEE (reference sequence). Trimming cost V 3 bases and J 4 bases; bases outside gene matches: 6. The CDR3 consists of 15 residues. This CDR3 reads CASSYRTGGRYGYTF. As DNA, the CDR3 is TGTGCCAGCAGCTACCGGACAGGGGGACGCTATGGCTACACCTTC.

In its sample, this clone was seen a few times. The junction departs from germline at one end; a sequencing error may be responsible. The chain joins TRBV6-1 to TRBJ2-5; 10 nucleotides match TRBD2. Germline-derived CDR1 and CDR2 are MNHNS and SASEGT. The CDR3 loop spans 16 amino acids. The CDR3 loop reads CASSESSGGFQGTQYF. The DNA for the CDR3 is TGTGCCAGCAGTGAATCTAGCGGGGGATTTCAAGGGACCCAGTACTTC.